Following are 22 T cell receptor beta chains from one sample sequenced in a study of blood T cell repertoires in COVID-19. TCRdb keeps only in-frame clones here, not all; method: immunoSEQ multiplex PCR. The profile shows about 50,000 clones, more than 70% of them singletons. The sample was peripheral blood. The origin of the receptors is a human donor in a cohort sampled during active COVID-19.

The chain couples TRBV21-1 to TRBJ2-7; the table's D call TRBD1 went unverified against the DNA. TRBV21-1 is assigned pseudogene status. This CDR3 contains 15 residues. CDR3 DNA sequence: TGTGCCAGCAGCAGCCCCCCCCAGGGTATCTACGAGCAGTACTTC. This translates into CASSSPPQGIYEQYF.

The CDR3 sequence: CASTSGQGWYSNTEAFF. The CDR3 nucleotides read TGTGCCAGTACCTCTGGACAGGGTTGGTATTCAAACACTGAAGCTTTCTTT. This chain joins TRBV19 and TRBJ1-1, with TRBD1 matching over 8 bases. The junction had 15 bases not matched to a gene; V was cut back by 7 bases and J by 2 bases. In germline, CDR1 is LNHDA, CDR2 SQIVND (reference sequence). The CDR3 runs to 17 residues.

The CDR3 region is CASSDWVPRGRGDTQYF. The CDR3 nucleotides are TGTGCCAGCAGTGACTGGGTACCGAGGGGGCGCGGAGATACGCAGTATTTT. The chain uses TRBV6-4 and TRBJ2-3; 7 bases align to TRBD1. This CDR3 is built from 17 residues. Trimming removed 1 base from V and 5 bases from J; junction bases left unmatched: 12. Germline lookup yields CDR1 MRHNA and CDR2 SNTAGT.

The chain uses TRBV7-3 and TRBJ2-3, with 7 positions matching TRBD1. V lost 1 base, J lost 4 bases, and 5 bases stayed unmatched. Germline loops: CDR1 SGHTA, CDR2 FQGTGA. The CDR3 spans 15 residues. CDR3 sequence (DNA): TGTGCCAGCAGCTTAAGACAGGGTAGGGCAGATACGCAGTATTTT. Residues: CASSLRQGRADTQYF.

J is TRBJ1-3 and V is TRBV5-1; no clear D. V was shortened by 4 bases and J by 6 bases, with 14 bases between the two germline ends. Germline V gene sequence: CDR1 SGHRS, CDR2 YFSETQ. The CDR3 contains 14 residues. This CDR3 reads CASSPGGMENTIYF. The DNA for the CDR3 is TGCGCCAGCAGCCCGGGAGGGATGGAAAACACCATATATTTT. The variable domain in full, completed from reference TRBV5-1 and TRBJ1-3, reads KAGVTQTPRYLIKTRGQQVTLSCSPISGHRSVSWYQQTPGQGLQFLFEYFSETQRNKGNFPGRFSGRQFSNSRSEMNVSTLELGDSALYLCASSPGGMENTIYFGEGSWLTVV.

This clone was detected once. The V call is TRBV9, the J call TRBJ1-1, with TRBD1 identical over 7 bases. The CDR3 sequence is 18 residues long. Unmatched junction bases numbered 17, after V lost 4 bases and J lost 2 bases. Germline-derived CDR1 and CDR2 are SGDLS and YYNGEE. The CDR3 is CASSLARGREGINTEAFF. DNA of the CDR3: TGTGCCAGCAGCCTAGCTAGGGGGCGAGAGGGTATTAACACTGAAGCTTTCTTT.

The genes are TRBV4-1 and TRBJ2-3; 12 nucleotides align to TRBD2. Germline CDR1 is MGHRA and CDR2 is YSYEKL. V trimming: 1 base; J trimming: 4 bases; junction bases outside the gene matches: 9. The CDR3 is 18 amino acids. The CDR3 protein is CASSQVGSSGRVADTQYF. The CDR3 region has the DNA TGCGCCAGCAGCCAAGTCGGGTCTAGCGGGAGGGTGGCAGATACGCAGTATTTT.

This chain connects TRBV7-8 to TRBJ1-3; D gene uncertain. From germline, CDR1 is SGHVS and CDR2 FQNEAQ. This CDR3 comprises 18 residues. V lost 1 base and J lost 0, with 16 bases in between. The chain's CDR3 is CASSLEAIGSRSGNTIYF. In DNA form, the CDR3 reads TGTGCCAGCAGCTTAGAAGCAATCGGGTCCCGCTCTGGAAACACCATATATTTT.

This sequence joins TRBV6-6 and TRBJ2-3, with a possible D match to TRBD2 (5 bases). The V end was cut by 5 bases, the J end by 0 bases, with 12 bases between. Per the germline V gene, CDR1 is MNHNY and CDR2 is SVGAGI (reference sequence). This CDR3 spans 15 amino acids. DNA of the CDR3: TGTGCCAGCAGTCTACGGACTCCTAGCACAGATACGCAGTATTTT. It specifies CASSLRTPSTDTQYF.

This sequence joins TRBV5-4 and TRBJ2-5; D remains ambiguous. There are 13 residues in the CDR3. Deletions cut 0 bases from V and 5 bases from J, with 8 bases between. The germline CDR1 and CDR2 sequences are SGHNT and YYREEE (reference sequence). DNA for the CDR3: TGTGCCAGCAGCTTGGTCCTAGAGGAGACCCAGTACTTC. Encoded protein: CASSLVLEETQYF.

The chain combines TRBV3-1 (or the pseudogene TRBV3-2) with TRBJ2-7, with D uncertain. Germline values: CDR1 LGHDT, CDR2 YNNKEL (reference sequence). CDR3 size: 14 residues. V was pared by 0 bases and J by 0 bases, with 6 bases between. CDR3 sequence reads: CASSQDRSSYEQYF. CDR3 bases: TGTGCCAGCAGCCAAGACAGATCCTCCTACGAGCAGTACTTC.

V usage is TRBV28 and J usage is TRBJ1-4; TRBD1 might be the D (5 bases). V dropped 7 bases and J dropped 5 bases, with 17 bases sitting between them. Per germline, CDR1 MDHEN and CDR2 SYDVKM. The CDR3 consists of 15 residues. The CDR3 spells CASNPPGEGNEKLFF. CDR3 coding DNA: TGTGCCAGCAACCCCCCTGGGGAGGGGAATGAAAAACTGTTTTTT.

This chain uses TRBV11-2 with TRBJ1-1; maybe TRBD1 (6 bases). CDR3 length equals 11 residues. Trimming cost V 7 bases and J 5 bases, with 8 bases left between them. Germline V lookup: CDR1 SGHAT, CDR2 FQNNGV. CDR3 nucleotide sequence: TGTGCCAGCACCAGGGGAACTGAAGCTTTCTTT. Translated: CASTRGTEAFF.

This clone is a singleton in its sample. The CDR3 region has the DNA TGTGCCAGCAGCTTGATGGCTGGCGGGGGCACCACAGATACGCAGTATTTT. Encoded protein: CASSLMAGGGTTDTQYF. The chain joins TRBV5-5 to TRBJ2-3, with D maybe TRBD2 (7 bases). V was trimmed by 1 base and J by 2 bases, leaving 17 bases between them. Looked up from germline, CDR1 is SGHKS and CDR2 is YYEKEE (reference sequence). This CDR3 comprises 17 residues.

This clone was counted only a few times. V usage is TRBV2 and J usage is TRBJ1-5, with 7 bases that match TRBD1. CDR3 length: 14 residues. Germline V gives CDR1 SNHLY, CDR2 FYNNEI. V trimming: 3 bases; J trimming: 6 bases; junction bases outside the gene matches: 5. For the CDR3, the DNA is TGTGCCAGCAGTGAGAGCAGGGGGATTCAGCCCCAGCATTTT. This codes for CASSESRGIQPQHF.

This sequence joins TRBV19 and TRBJ2-7, with 8 positions matching TRBD1. The CDR3 spans 14 residues. The junction had 4 bases not matched to a gene; V was cut back by 6 bases and J by 0 bases. Germline assignment: CDR1 LNHDA and CDR2 SQIVND (reference sequence). The CDR3 reads CASSPTGDSYEQYF. Written as DNA, the CDR3 is TGTGCCAGTAGCCCGACAGGGGACTCCTACGAGCAGTACTTC. Complete variable domain (other parts from reference TRBV19 and TRBJ2-7): DGGITQSPKYLFRKEGQNVTLSCEQNLNHDAMYWYRQDPGQGLRLIYYSQIVNDFQKGDIAEGYSVSREKKESFPLTVTSAQKNPTAFYLCASSPTGDSYEQYFGPGTRLTVT.

The chain has TRBV7-9 and TRBJ1-6; D unclear. V shed 5 bases and J shed 5 bases, with 7 bases lying between them. The CDR3 runs to 13 residues. Germline CDR1 is SEHNR and CDR2 is FQNEAQ (reference sequence). The chain's CDR3 is CASSRGDNSPLHF. The CDR3 coding sequence is TGTGCCAGCAGCAGAGGAGATAATTCACCCCTCCACTTT.

This clone was detected once. The genes are TRBV3-1 (or the pseudogene TRBV3-2) and TRBJ2-2; 7 bases are shared with TRBD2. Germline values: CDR1 LGHDT, CDR2 YNNKEL (reference sequence). Losses at the gene ends were 3 bases for V and 1 base for J; bases not matched to a gene: 5. The CDR3 is 16 amino acids. The CDR3 coding sequence is TGTGCCAGCAGCCATCGCCCTAGCGGGAACACCGGGGAGCTGTTTTTT. Translation gives CASSHRPSGNTGELFF.

The chain links TRBV28 to TRBJ1-2, with TRBD1 matching over 7 bases. In germline, CDR1 is MDHEN, CDR2 SYDVKM. The trim removed 5 bases at V and 8 bases at J, leaving 5 bases unmatched. The CDR3 has 12 residues. The CDR3 is CASSLRQGGYTF. The CDR3, as DNA: TGTGCCAGCAGTCTCCGACAGGGAGGCTACACCTTC.

The chain couples TRBV19 to TRBJ1-4; TRBD1 agrees at 7 bases. J gave up 7 bases and V 5 bases, and 7 bases lay outside the gene matches. Germline V gene lookup returns CDR1 LNHDA and CDR2 SQIVND (reference sequence). The CDR3 is made up of 14 amino acids. CDR3 nucleotide sequence: TGTGCCAGTAGTGCAGGGGGATTCCTTGAAAAACTGTTTTTT. This encodes CASSAGGFLEKLFF.

The chain is built from TRBV7-3 and TRBJ2-5, with D possibly being TRBD1 (6 bases). CDR1 and CDR2 (germline): SGHTA, FQGTGA. The V gene lost 3 bases and the J gene lost 5 bases, with 19 bases spanning the gap. This CDR3 has 16 amino acids. This CDR3 is CASSLGRGQGYETQYF. The CDR3 nucleotides read TGTGCCAGCAGCTTGGGTCGGGGACAAGGTTACGAGACCCAGTACTTC.

Turning to this clone: The junction departs from the called germline gene at one end, perhaps through a read error. The chain combines TRBV3-1 (or the pseudogene TRBV3-2) with TRBJ2-1, with 13 bases aligning to TRBD2. The CDR3 is 19 amino acids. CDR1 and CDR2 (germline): LGHDT, YNNKEL (reference sequence). CDR3 sequence: CASSQLTSGGAVTGGLVLF. In DNA, the CDR3 is TGTGCCAGCAGCCAACTTACTAGCGGGGGGGCGGTGACGGGAGGCCTCGTTCTCTTC.